This entry lists 11 T cell receptor beta chains sequenced from one sample in a study of T-cell reconstitution after alpha-beta-depleted transplantation in children. The TCRbeta library incorporated unique molecular identifiers. MiXCR, applied by TCRdb to the PCR reads, yields one record per CDR3 protein. The table has roughly 220,000 distinct CDR3 sequences, around 13% seen once. The sequenced sample was PBMCs from the stem cell graft donor, obtained from the stem cell graft. The receptors originated from a human donor who donated a stem cell graft to a child with acute lymphoblastic leukemia.

This clonotype was observed at least ten times. V usage is TRBV29-1 and J usage is TRBJ1-2; 7 positions match TRBD1. J was trimmed by 4 bases and V by 6 bases; bases with no gene match: 8. There are 13 residues in the CDR3. Germline V CDR1 and CDR2: SQVTM, ANQGSEA. CDR3 protein: CSVAMGQSYGYTF. The CDR3 DNA reads TGCAGCGTCGCGATGGGACAGAGCTATGGCTACACCTTC.

This clonotype was picked up many times. In nucleotides, the CDR3 is TGTGCCACCAGCAGGACTAGCGGGGGGGACGATACGCAGTATTTT. Translated, it gives CATSRTSGGDDTQYF. V and J are TRBV24-1 and TRBJ2-3; 15 nucleotides line up with TRBD2. Germline lookup yields CDR1 KGHDR and CDR2 SFDVKD. With V trimmed by 7 bases and J by 6 bases, 4 bases remained unmatched. The CDR3 extends over 15 amino acids.

This clonotype was detected many times. The chain is built from TRBV29-1 and TRBJ2-3; 11 nucleotides agree with TRBD2. The germline V gene encodes CDR1 SQVTM and CDR2 ANQGSEA. The CDR3 loop spans 13 amino acids. J lost 3 bases, V lost 7 bases, and 3 bases had no gene match. Written as DNA, the CDR3 is TGCAGCGGTAGCGGGGGGGAAACAGATACGCAGTATTTT. Translation gives CSGSGGETDTQYF.

Comment on this clonotype: A much larger clone sits a single nucleotide away, making a read error possible. V gene TRBV29-1 combines with J gene TRBJ2-7; no clear D. The germline V and J ends were trimmed by 1 base and 0 bases, with 22 bases remaining between them. CDR1 and CDR2 from the germline V gene are SQVTM and ANQGSEA. The CDR3 sequence is 18 residues long. In DNA form, the CDR3 reads TGCAGCGTTGAAGGGCCCCGGTTGGTAGGCGATAGCTCCTACGAGCAGTACTTC. It yields the protein CSVEGPRLVGDSSYEQYF.

This clonotype has a count of ten or more. The rearrangement joins TRBV20-1 to TRBJ2-1, with D hard to call. The germline CDR1 and CDR2 sequences are DFQATT and SNEGSKA (reference sequence). Trimming removed 3 bases at V and 10 bases at J, with 13 bases between. This CDR3 spans 12 amino acids. The CDR3 region is CSASTGWGEQFF. CDR3 nucleotides: TGCAGTGCTAGTACGGGTTGGGGAGAGCAGTTCTTC.

This clonotype was recorded many times. V usage is TRBV20-1 and J usage is TRBJ2-3, with 8 positions matching TRBD2. J gave up 1 base and V 4 bases, and 4 bases lay outside the gene matches. This CDR3 has 14 residues. The germline V gene has CDR1 DFQATT and CDR2 SNEGSKA (reference sequence). The CDR3 loop reads CSATGGDRTDTQYF. The DNA of the CDR3 is TGCAGTGCTACCGGGGGGGACCGCACAGATACGCAGTATTTT.

At least ten counts were recorded for this clonotype. This chain connects TRBV29-1 to TRBJ2-1; 11 nucleotides match TRBD2. Trimming took 5 bases from V and 9 from J; bases not matched to a gene: 9. The CDR3 loop spans 14 amino acids. CDR1 is SQVTM, CDR2 ANQGSEA, per germline. The CDR3 nucleotides read TGCAGCGTTAAGCAACCCGGGACTAGCGGTGAGCAGTTCTTC. This codes for CSVKQPGTSGEQFF.

At least ten counts were recorded for this clonotype. The CDR3 is CASGPDRALQETQYF. DNA for the CDR3: TGTGCCAGTGGACCGGACCGCGCCCTACAAGAGACCCAGTACTTC. The gene calls are TRBV19 and TRBJ2-5; D ambiguous. The germline gives CDR1 LNHDA, CDR2 SQIVND (reference sequence). Trimming took off 8 bases at V and 2 bases at J, with 18 bases between the two ends. The CDR3 is 15 residues long. The full variable domain, rest sourced from reference TRBV19 and TRBJ2-5, is DGGITQSPKYLFRKEGQNVTLSCEQNLNHDAMYWYRQDPGQGLRLIYYSQIVNDFQKGDIAEGYSVSREKKESFPLTVTSAQKNPTAFYLCASGPDRALQETQYFGPGTRLLVL.

This clonotype was recorded at least ten times. V gene TRBV5-1 combines with J gene TRBJ2-5; the D is unclear. Per germline, CDR1 SGHRS and CDR2 YFSETQ. The CDR3 spans 15 residues. V was clipped by 1 base and J by 1 base, with 11 bases between them. The CDR3 loop is CASSLYDGVQETQYF. As DNA, the CDR3 is TGCGCCAGCAGCTTGTATGACGGCGTCCAAGAGACCCAGTACTTC.

In this sample, this clonotype turned up many times. The rearrangement uses TRBV12-5 and TRBJ1-5; no clear D. Germline assignment: CDR1 LGHNT and CDR2 FRNRAP. CDR3 length: 12 amino acids. Trimming took 3 bases from V and 2 from J, leaving 2 bases between them. The CDR3 nucleotides are TGTGCTAGTGGTTTAGGCAATCAGCCCCAGCATTTT. Protein: CASGLGNQPQHF.

This clonotype was counted a few times. This rearrangement joins TRBV4-2 to TRBJ2-7; 11 bases align to TRBD2. The CDR3 contains 16 residues. J was trimmed by 0 bases and V by 4 bases; bases with no gene match: 5. CDR1 is LGHNA, CDR2 YNFKEQ, per germline. CDR3 residues: CASSPHTSGSSYEQYF. CDR3 nucleotide sequence: TGTGCCAGCAGCCCCCATACTAGCGGGAGCTCCTACGAGCAGTACTTC.